The rows below give T cell receptor beta chains drawn from one sample of a study of beta chain features in type 1 diabetes. Method: immunoSEQ multiplex PCR; TCRdb's copy keeps in-frame clones and lacks some. The data show about 400,000 clones, approximately 12% seen once. The material sequenced was naive CD4+ T cells from blood. Source of these receptors: a woman aged 18-35 years with type 1 diabetes. CDR3s include the opening cysteine and the closing phenylalanine or tryptophan. The D gene is left open where the match is weak. Rows give clone size only sometimes, using once, few, many, or a class for an expanded clone.

>TRBV5-5|TRBJ2-5|NA|TRBD1
CASSSYDRARETQYF
TGTGCCAGCAGCTCCTATGACAGGGCTAGAGAGACCCAGTACTTC
>TRBV19|TRBJ2-5|few|NA
CASSMAKETQYF
TGTGCCAGTAGTATGGCAAAAGAGACCCAGTACTTC
>TRBV14|TRBJ2-4|few|NA
CASSQSVAKNIQYF
TGTGCCAGCAGCCAATCGGTAGCCAAAAACATTCAGTACTTC
>TRBV30|TRBJ2-3|NA|NA
CAWRTRVDTQYF
TGTGCCTGGAGAACCCGGGTAGATACGCAGTATTTT
>TRBV5-4|TRBJ2-1|NA|NA
CASSLPERGQFF
TGTGCCAGCAGCTTACCGGAACGGGGGCAGTTCTTC
>TRBV7-2|TRBJ1-2|NA|TRBD1
CASSSTGDRYGYTF
TGTGCCAGCAGCTCGACAGGGGATCGCTATGGCTACACCTTC
>TRBV7-9|TRBJ2-1|NA|TRBD2
CASSQGLAAYNEQFF
TGTGCCAGCAGCCAAGGACTAGCAGCGTACAATGAGCAGTTCTTC
>TRBV25-1|TRBJ2-5|NA|TRBD2
CASSARFGLAGEETQYF
TGTGCCAGCAGTGCACGATTCGGACTAGCGGGAGAGGAGACCCAGTACTTC
>TRBV10-3|TRBJ2-1|once|TRBD1
CAIILRGGTGRNEQFF
TGTGCCATCATCCTTCGTGGAGGGACAGGGAGAAATGAGCAGTTCTTC
>TRBV6-5|TRBJ2-3|NA|NA
CASSYSHYTDTQYF
TGTGCCAGCAGTTACTCACATTACACAGATACGCAGTATTTT
>TRBV4-3|TRBJ2-1|NA|TRBD1
CASSQDGTAGGNEQFF
TGCGCCAGCAGCCAAGATGGCACGGCAGGGGGCAATGAGCAGTTCTTC
>TRBV6-1|TRBJ2-1|NA|TRBD1
CASHDREYNEQFF
TGTGCCAGCCATGACAGGGAATACAATGAGCAGTTCTTC
>TRBV19|TRBJ2-7|few|TRBD1
CASNPRTGFHEQYF
TGTGCCAGTAACCCTCGGACAGGGTTCCACGAGCAGTACTTC
>TRBV9|TRBJ1-2|few|NA
CASSLDAGAHYGYTF
TGTGCCAGCAGCCTCGACGCAGGGGCCCACTATGGCTACACCTTC
>TRBV27|TRBJ2-6|NA|NA
CASSFGQPLSGANVLTF
TGTGCCAGCAGTTTCGGACAGCCCCTCTCTGGGGCCAACGTCCTGACTTTC
>TRBV30|TRBJ2-1|few|NA
CAWSSTGAFGEQFF
TGTGCCTGGAGCTCAACTGGGGCATTCGGTGAGCAGTTCTTC
>TRBV5-4|TRBJ1-5|few|NA
CASSLTEHQPQHF
TGTGCCAGCAGCTTGACAGAACATCAGCCCCAGCATTTT
>TRBV5-4|TRBJ2-1|NA|TRBD2
CASSLPSGRALNNEQFF
TGTGCCAGCAGCTTGCCTAGCGGGAGGGCCCTCAACAATGAGCAGTTCTTC
>TRBV4-3|TRBJ1-2|NA|NA
CASSRLDGLQTHGYTF
TGCGCCAGCAGCCGCCTAGACGGATTGCAGACCCATGGCTACACCTTC
>TRBV5-6|TRBJ2-3|NA|NA
CASSLAVTDTQYF
TGTGCCAGCAGCTTGGCGGTAACGGATACGCAGTATTTT
>TRBV28|TRBJ2-1|few|TRBD1
CASGARQGPYNEQFF
TGTGCCAGCGGCGCCCGACAGGGGCCCTACAATGAGCAGTTCTTC
>TRBV9|TRBJ2-4|few|NA
CASSVTHAGAKNIQYF
TGTGCCAGCAGCGTTACCCACGCCGGGGCCAAAAACATTCAGTACTTC
>TRBV28|TRBJ1-1|NA|NA
CASKSGSGGKAFF
TGTGCCAGCAAATCGGGGTCCGGAGGGAAAGCTTTCTTT
>TRBV27|TRBJ1-2|NA|NA
CASSILPDSNYGYTF
TGTGCCAGCAGTATCCTTCCCGACAGCAACTATGGCTACACCTTC
>TRBV30|TRBJ1-5|NA|NA
CAWSVEGGNQPQHF
TGTGCCTGGAGTGTCGAGGGGGGCAATCAGCCCCAGCATTTT
>TRBV2|TRBJ2-5|NA|NA
CASSVIAGYQETQYF
TGTGCCAGCAGTGTTATCGCGGGGTATCAAGAGACCCAGTACTTC
>TRBV9|TRBJ2-1|few|NA
CASSVRRDGERYNEQFF
TGTGCCAGCAGCGTAAGGAGGGACGGCGAGAGATACAATGAGCAGTTCTTC
>TRBV19|TRBJ2-7|few|TRBD1
CASSIAHGQGRPEQYF
TGTGCCAGTAGTATAGCCCACGGACAGGGAAGGCCCGAGCAGTACTTC
>TRBV4-1|TRBJ2-5|NA|NA
CASSQEKSAVETQYF
TGCGCCAGCAGCCAAGAGAAGTCTGCGGTAGAGACCCAGTACTTC
>TRBV5-1|TRBJ2-7|NA|NA
CASSLEGSSHEQYF
TGCGCCAGCAGCTTGGAAGGGAGTAGCCACGAGCAGTACTTC
>TRBV11-3|TRBJ1-5|few|NA
CASSSSDGWEPQHF
TGTGCCAGCAGCTCTTCCGACGGGTGGGAGCCCCAGCATTTT
>TRBV9|TRBJ2-7|NA|NA
CASSVGGRGDEQYF
TGTGCCAGCAGCGTAGGCGGCAGGGGAGACGAGCAGTACTTC
>TRBV5-1|TRBJ2-1|few|NA
CASVREAGNEQFF
TGCGCCAGCGTCCGCGAGGCCGGTAATGAGCAGTTCTTC
>TRBV19|TRBJ1-2|NA|TRBD1
CASSLDRGAGYTF
TGTGCCAGTAGCCTGGACAGGGGCGCCGGCTACACCTTC
>TRBV19|TRBJ2-3|NA|TRBD2
CASTNGLAGGDTQYF
TGTGCCAGTACCAACGGACTAGCGGGGGGAGATACGCAGTATTTT
>TRBV19|TRBJ2-5|NA|TRBD1
CASSTRQGETQYF
TGTGCCAGTAGTACCCGACAGGGAGAGACCCAGTACTTC
>TRBV28|TRBJ1-2|few|NA
CASESTAYGYTF
TGTGCCAGCGAGTCGACAGCCTATGGCTACACCTTC
>TRBV10-3|TRBJ1-2|NA|NA
CAISELKTGNYGYTF
TGTGCCATCAGTGAGCTAAAAACAGGGAACTATGGCTACACCTTC
>TRBV11-2|TRBJ1-4|few|NA
CASSSRQNNEKLFF
TGTGCCAGCAGCTCCCGACAGAATAATGAAAAACTGTTTTTT
>TRBV29-1|TRBJ1-4|few|NA
CSVSHRLKEEKLFF
TGCAGCGTCAGTCACAGGCTCAAGGAGGAAAAACTGTTTTTT
>TRBV7-9|TRBJ1-2|NA|NA
CASSLAQGRGYTF
TGTGCCAGCAGCTTAGCACAGGGTCGTGGCTACACCTTC
>TRBV28|TRBJ2-5|NA|NA
CASSLGLGAGTQYF
TGTGCCAGCAGTTTAGGTCTAGGTGCTGGGACCCAGTACTTC
>TRBV7-9|TRBJ2-5|NA|NA
CASTRTDQETQYF
TGTGCCAGCACCCGGACAGACCAAGAGACCCAGTACTTC
>TRBV10-3|TRBJ1-1|few|TRBD1
CAIRTGENTEAFF
TGTGCCATCCGGACAGGGGAGAACACTGAAGCTTTCTTT
>TRBV5-6|TRBJ1-5|NA|NA
CASSLTGNQPQHF
TGTGCCAGCAGCTTGACAGGTAATCAGCCCCAGCATTTT
>TRBV11-2|TRBJ2-7|NA|TRBD2
CASSLGGTSGSKLYEQYF
TGTGCCAGCAGCTTAGGGGGGACTAGCGGGAGTAAGCTTTACGAGCAGTACTTC
>TRBV5-6|TRBJ2-1|NA|TRBD2
CASSLDGRVYNEQFF
TGTGCCAGCAGCTTGGACGGGAGGGTGTACAATGAGCAGTTCTTC
>TRBV5-1|TRBJ2-3|few|NA
CASSPMERGTDTQYF
TGCGCCAGCAGCCCTATGGAGCGGGGCACAGATACGCAGTATTTT